This entry lists 13 T cell receptor beta chains sequenced from one sample in a study of blood T cell repertoires in COVID-19. Assay: immunoSEQ multiplex PCR; the TCRdb copy retains only in-frame clones and omits some. The table includes about 110,000 clones, roughly four fifths detected once. Material for sequencing was peripheral blood. Every receptor here comes from a woman aged 60-75 years with acute or convalescent COVID-19.

The chain couples TRBV9 to TRBJ2-1; D gene ambiguous. The V and J ends lost 1 base and 5 bases respectively, with 19 bases between them. CDR1 is SGDLS and CDR2 is YYNGEE in the germline V gene. The CDR3 runs 17 residues. The CDR3 DNA is TGTGCCAGCAGCGTACAGCCGCGAACCCGACAAAACAATGAGCAGTTCTTC. Residues: CASSVQPRTRQNNEQFF.

The chain employs TRBV7-3 and TRBJ2-1; D is uncertain. CDR1 is SGHTA, CDR2 FQGTGA, per germline. Trimming removed 1 base from V and 4 bases from J, with 14 bases in between. The CDR3 has 16 amino acids. DNA for the CDR3: TGTGCCAGCAGCTTAAATTCCGTGGCAGATTACAATGAGCAGTTCTTC. Its translation: CASSLNSVADYNEQFF. The variable domain in full, with the rest retrieved from reference TRBV7-3 and TRBJ2-1, is GAGVSQTPSNKVTEKGKYVELRCDPISGHTALYWYRQSLGQGPEFLIYFQGTGAADDSGLPNDRFFAVRPEGSVSTLKIQRTERGDSAVYLCASSLNSVADYNEQFFGPGTRLTVL.

The rearrangement uses TRBV3-1 (or the pseudogene TRBV3-2) and TRBJ2-3; 8 bases are a match to TRBD2. CDR1 is LGHDT, CDR2 YNNKEL, per germline (reference sequence). This CDR3 region has 17 residues. J was trimmed by 2 bases and V by 1 base; bases with no gene match: 8. Here the CDR3 DNA reads TGTGCCAGCAGCCAAGGGTCGGCGGGGGGCGTCACAGATACGCAGTATTTT. Translation gives CASSQGSAGGVTDTQYF.

The chain combines TRBV19 with TRBJ1-1; D is ambiguous. In germline, CDR1 is LNHDA, CDR2 SQIVND (reference sequence). This CDR3 contains 13 residues. Trimming took off 9 bases at V and 4 bases at J, with 15 bases between the two ends. CDR3: CASSYARFTEAFF. The CDR3 nucleotides are TGTGCCAGCTCATATGCCCGGTTCACTGAAGCTTTCTTT.

This clone was picked up a small number of times. Written as DNA, the CDR3 is TGTGCCAGCAGCCAGGAGGGAATCCCCAATTCACCCCTCCACTTT. Translated, it gives CASSQEGIPNSPLHF. V usage is TRBV7-2 and J usage is TRBJ1-6, with D unclear. From germline, CDR1 is SGHTA and CDR2 FQGNSA. Trimming left V 5 bases short and J 7 bases short, with 15 bases between. The CDR3 is made up of 15 amino acids.

The CDR3 nucleotides read TGTGCCAGTAGTGACAGGGGTCCAGATACGCAGTATTTT. It is translated as CASSDRGPDTQYF. The J gene is TRBJ2-3, the V gene TRBV19; 8 bases match TRBD1. Germline loops: CDR1 LNHDA, CDR2 SQIVND (reference sequence). Losses at the gene ends were 5 bases for V and 4 bases for J; bases not matched to a gene: 2. The length of the CDR3 is 13 residues. Drawing the rest from reference TRBV19 and TRBJ2-3, the complete variable domain is DGGITQSPKYLFRKEGQNVTLSCEQNLNHDAMYWYRQDPGQGLRLIYYSQIVNDFQKGDIAEGYSVSREKKESFPLTVTSAQKNPTAFYLCASSDRGPDTQYFGPGTRLTVL.

The chain combines TRBV7-2 with TRBJ2-5, with a tentative D call TRBD1 (5 bases). Per germline, CDR1 SGHTA and CDR2 FQGNSA. The CDR3 is 16 residues long. V lost 1 base and J lost 0, with 12 bases in between. DNA of the CDR3: TGTGCCAGCAGCTTAGGAAGGACACCGTACCAAGAGACCCAGTACTTC. Amino acids: CASSLGRTPYQETQYF.

The chain carries TRBV9 and TRBJ2-5; 9 nucleotides line up with TRBD2. V lost 0 bases to trimming and J lost 7 bases; unmatched junction nucleotides: 10. Germline loops: CDR1 SGDLS, CDR2 YYNGEE. This CDR3 region has 16 residues. CDR3 nucleotides: TGTGCCAGCAGCGTAGGGGTAGCGGGGGCCAGCGGGACCCAGTACTTC. It specifies CASSVGVAGASGTQYF.

The V and J genes are TRBV11-3 and TRBJ1-1; no clear D gene. V lost 1 base to trimming and J lost 6 bases, with 6 bases between them. This CDR3 has 12 residues. Germline V gene data show CDR1 as SGHNT and CDR2 as YENEEA. Here the CDR3 DNA reads TGTGCCAGCAGCTTAGGGCTCCCTGAAGCTTTCTTT. It specifies CASSLGLPEAFF.

The chain recombines TRBV24-1 with TRBJ2-2, with a tentative D call TRBD2 (5 bases). The V end lost 9 bases, the J end lost 7 bases, and 23 bases lay between the germline ends. The CDR3 consists of 16 residues. Germline V lookup: CDR1 KGHDR, CDR2 SFDVKD. The CDR3 sequence is CATRPAGEARGGELFF. The CDR3 DNA sequence: TGTGCCACCCGCCCAGCTGGGGAAGCACGGGGCGGGGAGCTGTTTTTT.

The chain has TRBV7-3 and TRBJ2-3; D unclear. CDR3 length: 15 residues. V was cut by 2 bases and J by 0 bases, with 9 bases left in between. The germline CDR1 and CDR2 sequences are SGHTA and FQGTGA. The chain's CDR3 is CASSLDFSSTDTQYF. CDR3 DNA sequence: TGTGCCAGCAGCTTAGACTTTTCTAGCACAGATACGCAGTATTTT.

The chain joins TRBV4-3 to TRBJ1-2; 7 bases are a match to TRBD1. J lost 4 bases, V lost 0 bases, and 11 bases had no gene match. CDR3 length: 17 amino acids. The germline gives CDR1 LGHNA, CDR2 YSLEER. Here the CDR3 DNA reads TGCGCCAGCAGCCAAGAACCCCACAGGGGCGACCTCTATGGCTACACCTTC. Encoded protein: CASSQEPHRGDLYGYTF.

The chain's CDR3 is CASSRGLNGMNTEAFF. CDR3 DNA: TGTGCCAGCTCCCGCGGGCTGAACGGCATGAACACTGAAGCTTTCTTT. The rearrangement links TRBV18 to TRBJ1-1; D is unresolved. The CDR3 runs to 16 residues. Trimming took off 6 bases at V and 0 bases at J, with 17 bases between the two ends. Germline CDR1 KGHSH, CDR2 LQKENI.